Given below is one T cell receptor (beta chain) in context. These data are taken from a study of TIL therapy for anti-PD-1-resistant metastatic lung cancer. Regarding time point: pre-treatment sample, taken before nivolumab and TIL therapy. Pleural nodules or supraclavicular lymph nodes made up most of the excised metastases sampled. The libraries were made with immunoSEQ v3. Only in-frame clones appear in the TCRdb table, and some are missing; sequencing was by immunoSEQ multiplex PCR. Here the sample spans approximately 24,000 clones, around 77% being singletons. The sample here was tumor tissue, taken at baseline. The clonotype comes from a person between 30 and 79 years old with non-small cell lung cancer.

The CDR3 sequence: CASSFQGGPYEQYF. DNA of the CDR3: TGCGCCAGCAGTTTCCAGGGAGGGCCCTACGAGCAGTACTTC. V is TRBV5-1 and J is TRBJ2-7; 7 nucleotides line up with TRBD2. Germline loops: CDR1 SGHRS, CDR2 YFSETQ. CDR3 length equals 14 residues. J was trimmed by 2 bases and V by 5 bases; bases with no gene match: 7.